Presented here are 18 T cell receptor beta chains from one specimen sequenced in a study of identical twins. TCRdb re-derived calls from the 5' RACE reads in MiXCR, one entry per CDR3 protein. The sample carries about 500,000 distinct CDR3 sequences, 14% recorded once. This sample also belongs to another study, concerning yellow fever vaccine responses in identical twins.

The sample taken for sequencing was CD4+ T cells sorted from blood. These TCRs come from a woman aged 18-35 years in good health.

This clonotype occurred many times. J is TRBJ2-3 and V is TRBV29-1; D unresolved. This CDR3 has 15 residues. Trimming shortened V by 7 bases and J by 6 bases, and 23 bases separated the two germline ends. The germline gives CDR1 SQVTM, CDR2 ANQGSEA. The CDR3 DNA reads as TGCAGCGCTAACCCTGGAGTAAGGGTCGGGGATACGCAGTATTTT. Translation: CSANPGVRVGDTQYF.

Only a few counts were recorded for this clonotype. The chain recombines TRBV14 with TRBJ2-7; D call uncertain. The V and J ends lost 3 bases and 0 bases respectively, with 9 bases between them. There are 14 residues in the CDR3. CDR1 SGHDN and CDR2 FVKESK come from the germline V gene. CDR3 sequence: CASSHNSPSYEQYF. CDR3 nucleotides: TGTGCCAGCAGCCATAACTCCCCCTCCTACGAGCAGTACTTC.

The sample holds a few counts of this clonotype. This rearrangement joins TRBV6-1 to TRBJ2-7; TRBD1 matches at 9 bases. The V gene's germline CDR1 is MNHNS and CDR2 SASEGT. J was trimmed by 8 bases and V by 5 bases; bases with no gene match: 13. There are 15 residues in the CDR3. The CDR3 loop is CASSIGTGSSLKQYF. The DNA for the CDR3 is TGTGCCAGCAGTATTGGGACAGGGTCTTCTTTGAAGCAGTACTTC.

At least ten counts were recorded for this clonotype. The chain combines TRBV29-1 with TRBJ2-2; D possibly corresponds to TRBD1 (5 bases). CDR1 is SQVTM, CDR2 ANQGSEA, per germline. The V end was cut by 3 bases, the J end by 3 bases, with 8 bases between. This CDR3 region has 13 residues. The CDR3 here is CSVEAGYTGELFF. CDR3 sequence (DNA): TGCAGCGTTGAGGCAGGGTACACCGGGGAGCTGTTTTTT.

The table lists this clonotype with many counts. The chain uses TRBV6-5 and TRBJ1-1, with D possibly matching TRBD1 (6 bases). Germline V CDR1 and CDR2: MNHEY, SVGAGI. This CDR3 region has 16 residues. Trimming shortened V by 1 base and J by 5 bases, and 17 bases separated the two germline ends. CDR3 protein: CASSYYGQSGGTEAFF. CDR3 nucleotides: TGTGCCAGCAGTTACTACGGACAGTCCGGGGGGACTGAAGCTTTCTTT.

CDR3 loop: CASRKGQGASYEQYF. The DNA of the CDR3 is TGTGCCAGCAGAAAAGGACAGGGGGCTTCCTACGAGCAGTACTTC. The chain couples TRBV6-1 to TRBJ2-7; 11 nucleotides line up with TRBD1. J lost 1 base, V lost 6 bases, and 5 bases had no gene match. The length of the CDR3 is 15 residues. From germline, CDR1 is MNHNS and CDR2 SASEGT.

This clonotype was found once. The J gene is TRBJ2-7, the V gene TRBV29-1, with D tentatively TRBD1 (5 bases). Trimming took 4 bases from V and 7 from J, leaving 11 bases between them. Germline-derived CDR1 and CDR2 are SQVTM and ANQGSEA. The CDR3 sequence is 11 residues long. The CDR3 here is CSVAGPREQYF. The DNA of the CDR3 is TGCAGCGTTGCAGGGCCTAGGGAGCAGTACTTC.

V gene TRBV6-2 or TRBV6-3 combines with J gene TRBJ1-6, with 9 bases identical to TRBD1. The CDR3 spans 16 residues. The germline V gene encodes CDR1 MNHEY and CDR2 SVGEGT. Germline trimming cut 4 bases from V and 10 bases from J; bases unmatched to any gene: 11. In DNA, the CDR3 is TGTGCCAGCAGTTCCGCGACCGGGACAGGGTCCTCACCCCTCCACTTT. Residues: CASSSATGTGSSPLHF.

CDR3 loop: CSASFGWGNEQFF. The CDR3 DNA reads TGCAGTGCTAGTTTCGGCTGGGGGAATGAGCAGTTCTTC. The rearrangement links TRBV20-1 to TRBJ2-1; either TRBD1 or TRBD2 may fit D (5 bases each). Germline assignment: CDR1 DFQATT and CDR2 SNEGSKA (reference sequence). V was cut by 3 bases and J by 7 bases, with 13 bases left in between. The CDR3 sequence is 13 residues long.

The CDR3 protein is CASSRQINYGYTF. The CDR3 nucleotides read TGTGCCAGCAGTCGACAGATTAACTATGGCTACACCTTC. The rearrangement joins TRBV27 to TRBJ1-2; TRBD1 is a possible D gene (5 bases). The CDR3 is 13 residues long. The germline V and J ends were trimmed by 5 bases and 1 base, with 8 bases remaining between them. Germline loops: CDR1 MNHEY, CDR2 SMNVEV (reference sequence).

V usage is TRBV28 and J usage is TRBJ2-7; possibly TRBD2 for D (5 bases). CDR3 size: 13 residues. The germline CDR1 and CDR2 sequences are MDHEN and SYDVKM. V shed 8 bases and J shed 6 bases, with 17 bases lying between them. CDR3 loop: CASGTGIPREQYF. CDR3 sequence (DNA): TGTGCCAGCGGAACGGGGATCCCGCGCGAGCAGTACTTC.

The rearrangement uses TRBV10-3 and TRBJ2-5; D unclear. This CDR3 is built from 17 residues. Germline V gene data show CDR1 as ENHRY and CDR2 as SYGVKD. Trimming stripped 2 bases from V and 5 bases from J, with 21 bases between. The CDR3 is CAISEPPKTLDTETQYF. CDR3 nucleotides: TGTGCCATCAGTGAGCCCCCAAAAACCTTAGATACGGAGACCCAGTACTTC.

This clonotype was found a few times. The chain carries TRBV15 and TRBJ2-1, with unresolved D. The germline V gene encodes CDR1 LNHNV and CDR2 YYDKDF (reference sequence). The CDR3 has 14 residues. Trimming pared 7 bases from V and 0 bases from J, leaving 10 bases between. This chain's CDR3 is CATKPRSSYNEQFF. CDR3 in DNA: TGTGCCACCAAGCCAAGGAGCTCCTACAATGAGCAGTTCTTC.

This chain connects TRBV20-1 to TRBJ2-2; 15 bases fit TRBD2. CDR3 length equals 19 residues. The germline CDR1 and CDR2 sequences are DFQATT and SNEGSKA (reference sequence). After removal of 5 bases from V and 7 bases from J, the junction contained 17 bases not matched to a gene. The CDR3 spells CSAQAPGLAGGGIGGELFF. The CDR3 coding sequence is TGCAGTGCTCAGGCTCCGGGACTAGCGGGAGGAGGGATTGGCGGGGAGCTGTTTTTT.

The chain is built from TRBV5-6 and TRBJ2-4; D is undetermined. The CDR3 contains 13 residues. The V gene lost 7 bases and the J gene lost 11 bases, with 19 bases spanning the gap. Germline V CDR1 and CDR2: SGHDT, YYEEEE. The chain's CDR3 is CASGKPQGRFQYF. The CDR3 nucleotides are TGTGCCAGCGGTAAGCCACAAGGCCGGTTTCAGTACTTC.

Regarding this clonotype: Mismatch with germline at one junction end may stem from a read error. CDR3 sequence (DNA): TGTACCAGCAGAATAGCGGGGGGCCGGGAGACCCAGTACTTC. Translating gives CTSRIAGGRETQYF. The chain joins TRBV12-3 or TRBV12-4 to TRBJ2-5; 10 bases align to TRBD2. The CDR3 consists of 14 residues.

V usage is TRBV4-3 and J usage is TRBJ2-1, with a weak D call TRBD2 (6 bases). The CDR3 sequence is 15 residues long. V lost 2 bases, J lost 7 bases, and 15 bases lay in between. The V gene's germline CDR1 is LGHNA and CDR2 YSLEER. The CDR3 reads CASSQFPDSGNEQFF. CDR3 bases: TGCGCCAGCAGCCAATTCCCAGATAGCGGTAATGAGCAGTTCTTC.

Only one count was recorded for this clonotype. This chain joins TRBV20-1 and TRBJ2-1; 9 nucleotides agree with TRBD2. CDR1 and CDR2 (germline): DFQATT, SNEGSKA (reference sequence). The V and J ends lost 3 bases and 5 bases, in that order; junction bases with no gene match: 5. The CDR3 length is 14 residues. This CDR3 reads CSASAGGPNNEQFF. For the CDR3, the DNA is TGCAGTGCTAGTGCGGGAGGGCCGAACAATGAGCAGTTCTTC.